The 27 T cell receptor beta chains in this list originate from one sample, sequenced in a study of Graves' ophthalmopathy and Graves' hyperthyroidism. RNA served as the template for amplifying TCR beta CDR3 regions. Second-round multiplex PCR came after first-round RT-PCR with HTBI primers. Each CDR3 protein is one row after TCRdb ran MiXCR on the multiplex PCR reads. The sample contains hundreds of thousands of distinct CDR3 sequences, around a fifth of which appear only once. The material sequenced was peripheral blood. The receptor source for this set is a woman aged 45-65 years with Graves' ophthalmopathy.

This clonotype has ten or more counts. For the CDR3, the DNA is TGTGCCAGCACCCTTACTGGGGGTTATGGCTACACCTTC. The encoded protein is CASTLTGGYGYTF. The chain combines TRBV12-3 or TRBV12-4 with TRBJ1-2; a possible D gene is TRBD1 (5 bases). Trimming cost V 7 bases and J 5 bases, with 14 bases left between them. The CDR3 runs to 13 residues.

This clonotype came up many times. CDR3 nucleotides: TGTGCCTGGAGTACGACAGGGAGTAGCACTGAAGCTTTCTTT. Residues: CAWSTTGSSTEAFF. The chain carries TRBV30 and TRBJ1-1; 7 bases align to TRBD1. V gave up 2 bases and J gave up 4 bases; unmatched junction bases: 7. CDR1 is GTSNPN and CDR2 is SVGIG in the germline V gene (reference sequence). The CDR3 runs 14 residues.

The sample holds many counts of this clonotype. The chain links TRBV11-2 to TRBJ1-1; no definite D call. The CDR3 is made up of 13 amino acids. Trimming removed 5 bases at V and 10 bases at J, with 17 bases between. The germline V gene encodes CDR1 SGHAT and CDR2 FQNNGV. For the CDR3, the DNA is TGTGCCAGCAGCACAACTGCGGGGAGGAGAGCTTTCTTT. Translation: CASSTTAGRRAFF.

This clonotype was detected ten times or more. Relative to the germline gene, one junction end is altered; a read error may explain this. The V gene is TRBV28, the J gene TRBJ2-7, with a tentative D call TRBD1 (5 bases). The CDR3 is 14 residues long. In germline, CDR1 is MDHEN, CDR2 SYDVKM. This chain's CDR3 is CVSSSQRQIYEQYF. CDR3 sequence (DNA): TGTGTCAGCAGTTCTCAGCGACAGATCTACGAGCAGTACTTC.

The chain is built from TRBV24-1 and TRBJ1-2; unclear D gene. Trimming took 4 bases from V and 4 from J, leaving 9 bases between them. The germline CDR1 and CDR2 sequences are KGHDR and SFDVKD. This CDR3 is 13 amino acids long. CDR3 sequence: CATSDGLLYGYTF. As DNA, the CDR3 is TGTGCCACCAGTGACGGACTCCTCTATGGCTACACCTTC.

The chain couples TRBV6-1 to TRBJ2-7, with 8 bases aligning to TRBD2. Germline lookup yields CDR1 MNHNS and CDR2 SASEGT. There are 13 residues in the CDR3. V lost 7 bases, J lost 5 bases, and 7 bases stayed unmatched. As DNA, the CDR3 is TGTGCCAGCAATCGGGCGGGGGGAAACGAGCAGTACTTC. Protein sequence: CASNRAGGNEQYF.

In its sample, this clonotype was seen many times. The V gene is TRBV15, the J gene TRBJ1-2; D is undetermined. The CDR3 spans 14 residues. V lost 0 bases and J 6 bases, leaving 11 bases between the germline ends. Germline values: CDR1 LNHNV, CDR2 YYDKDF (reference sequence). The CDR3, as DNA: TGTGCCACCAGCAGAGATGGCAGTTTGAATGGCTACACCTTC. It is translated as CATSRDGSLNGYTF.

This clonotype was picked up many times. The genes are TRBV11-2 and TRBJ2-2; D possibly corresponds to TRBD2 (6 bases). V was trimmed by 4 bases and J by 5 bases, leaving 20 bases between them. The germline V gene encodes CDR1 SGHAT and CDR2 FQNNGV. The length of the CDR3 is 17 residues. The DNA for the CDR3 is TGTGCCAGCAGCTCCACCAGGGATCGGGCGGGGACCGGGGAGCTGTTTTTT. Amino acid sequence: CASSSTRDRAGTGELFF.

This clonotype has just a few counts. The chain has TRBV7-8 and TRBJ2-2; TRBD2 is a possible D gene (6 bases). The CDR3 length is 12 residues. Trimming stripped 10 bases from V and 6 bases from J, with 12 bases between. Germline values: CDR1 SGHVS, CDR2 FQNEAQ. This chain's CDR3 is CATERVAGELFF. As DNA, the CDR3 is TGTGCCACGGAGCGGGTCGCCGGGGAGCTGTTTTTT.

This clonotype was found many times. One base away lies a much larger clone, so this may be a sequencing read error. The chain carries TRBV28 and TRBJ2-7, with D possibly matching TRBD1 (5 bases). Germline CDR1 reads MDHEN; CDR2 reads SYDVKM. The CDR3 spans 12 residues. CDR3 bases: TGTGCCAGCAGGGAAGGGGTCTACAAGCAGTACTTC. This gives the protein CASREGVYKQYF. Using reference TRBV28 and TRBJ2-7 for the parts outside the CDR3, the full variable domain is DVKVTQSSRYLVKRTGEKVFLECVQDMDHENMFWYRQDPGLGLRLIYFSYDVKMKEKGDIPEGYSVSREKKERFSLILESASTNQTSMYLCASREGVYKQYFGPGTRLTVT.

This clonotype has more than one count but fewer than ten. V is TRBV30 and J is TRBJ2-7, with D maybe TRBD1 (6 bases). This CDR3 is built from 12 residues. V gave up 0 bases and J gave up 4 bases, with 7 bases separating them. Germline values: CDR1 GTSNPN, CDR2 SVGIG (reference sequence). CDR3 region: CAWSVQGYEQYF. In DNA, the CDR3 is TGTGCCTGGAGTGTACAGGGATACGAGCAGTACTTC.

This clonotype came up many times. The chain couples TRBV6-5 to TRBJ1-3; the D is unclear. The CDR3 has 13 amino acids. Germline assignment: CDR1 MNHEY and CDR2 SVGAGI. V lost 6 bases and J 0 bases, leaving 6 bases between the germline ends. The CDR3 is CASRIPSGNTIYF. The CDR3 region has the DNA TGTGCCAGCAGGATTCCCTCTGGAAACACCATATATTTT.

The table lists this clonotype with many counts. The chain carries TRBV6-1 and TRBJ1-1; no definite D call. The CDR3 contains 15 residues. V lost 0 bases and J lost 6, with 14 bases in between. Germline CDR1 is MNHNS and CDR2 is SASEGT. The CDR3, as DNA: TGTGCCAGCAGTGAAGCCTGGAGCCTCGCCGCTGAAGCTTTCTTT. Translating it yields CASSEAWSLAAEAFF.

The table lists this clonotype with many counts. V is TRBV5-1 and J is TRBJ2-7; maybe TRBD2 (6 bases). The CDR3 extends over 14 amino acids. V was clipped by 6 bases and J by 2 bases, with 15 bases between them. Germline CDR1 and CDR2: SGHRS and YFSETQ. CDR3 bases: TGCGCCAGCAACAGCTTGGGAGGAACCTACGAGCAGTACTTC. Translating it yields CASNSLGGTYEQYF.

With respect to this clonotype: This may come from a read error, since a much larger clone is one base off. The CDR3: CASSLGSSNQSQHF. In nucleotides, the CDR3 is TGCGCCAGCAGCTTGGGGAGTAGCAATCAGTCCCAGCATTTT. The chain couples TRBV5-1 to TRBJ1-5; D not resolved. The CDR3 loop spans 14 amino acids. CDR1 is SGHRS, CDR2 YFSETQ, per germline.

Many counts were recorded for this clonotype. This chain connects TRBV6-1 to TRBJ2-5, with 12 bases aligning to TRBD2. The CDR3 is 20 residues long. CDR1 and CDR2 from the germline V gene are MNHNS and SASEGT. The V and J ends lost 0 bases and 1 base, in that order; junction bases with no gene match: 12. DNA for the CDR3: TGTGCCAGCAGTGAAGCCGGGACTAGCGGGTCGGGGGGAAGCCAAGAGACCCAGTACTTC. It encodes CASSEAGTSGSGGSQETQYF.

The chain employs TRBV5-1 and TRBJ2-7; 8 nucleotides match TRBD2. J lost 2 bases, V lost 0 bases, and 4 bases had no gene match. The length of the CDR3 is 15 residues. The germline gives CDR1 SGHRS, CDR2 YFSETQ. The CDR3 is CASSLVVSGTYEQYF. DNA for the CDR3: TGCGCCAGCAGCTTGGTGGTTAGCGGGACCTACGAGCAGTACTTC.

This clonotype was found many times. The chain has TRBV6-1 and TRBJ2-4, with 8 bases identical to TRBD2. Germline V gene data show CDR1 as MNHNS and CDR2 as SASEGT. This CDR3 is built from 15 residues. V shed 3 bases and J 6 bases; nucleotides not matched to a gene: 7. The CDR3 nucleotides are TGTGCCAGCAGTGAGCCGGGACTAGAGAGAAACATTCAGTACTTC. The encoded protein is CASSEPGLERNIQYF.

This clonotype is medium-sized by share. The chain uses TRBV6-5 and TRBJ1-1; the D gene is possibly TRBD1 (5 bases). This CDR3 has 17 residues. Trimming removed 0 bases from V and 7 bases from J, with 21 bases in between. Germline V lookup: CDR1 MNHEY, CDR2 SVGAGI. The CDR3 DNA reads as TGTGCCAGCAGTTACTCGAAAAGAGGACAACGGAGTAGTGAAGCTTTCTTT. Its protein product is CASSYSKRGQRSSEAFF.

This clonotype was found many times. The gene calls are TRBV27 and TRBJ2-5, with D perhaps matching TRBD2 (5 bases). This CDR3 has 14 amino acids. Germline assignment: CDR1 MNHEY and CDR2 SMNVEV (reference sequence). V was pared by 4 bases and J by 1 base, with 10 bases between. This chain's CDR3 is CASSSGLSQETQYF. DNA for the CDR3: TGTGCCAGCAGTTCGGGGTTGTCCCAAGAGACCCAGTACTTC.

This clonotype has more than one count but fewer than ten. The chain links TRBV20-1 to TRBJ2-4; 7 nucleotides agree with TRBD1. CDR1 is DFQATT and CDR2 is SNEGSKA in the germline V gene (reference sequence). The length of the CDR3 is 12 residues. The V gene end was trimmed by 5 bases and the J gene end by 10 bases; junction bases not matched to a gene: 8. Here the CDR3 DNA reads TGCAGTGCTCCCGACAGGGTAGGAATTCAGTACTTC. It specifies CSAPDRVGIQYF.

This clonotype showed up many times. This may stem from a read error, because a much larger clone lies one nucleotide away. The chain combines TRBV28 with TRBJ2-7; 7 bases map to TRBD1. The CDR3 loop spans 15 amino acids. CDR1 is MDHEN, CDR2 SYDVKM, per germline. The CDR3 nucleotides are TGTACCAGCAGGACCTCCGGGACAGTGGATTACGAGCAGTACTTC. The encoded protein is CTSRTSGTVDYEQYF.

This clonotype was counted at least ten times. This chain uses TRBV7-9 with TRBJ2-7; 10 bases are a match to TRBD2. This CDR3 spans 14 amino acids. Germline CDR1 is SEHNR and CDR2 is FQNEAQ (reference sequence). The ends lost 3 bases at V and 5 bases at J; junction bases unmatched: 4. CDR3 sequence: CASSLSGRAHEQYF. The CDR3 bases are TGTGCCAGCAGCTTGAGCGGGAGGGCCCACGAGCAGTACTTC. Full variable domain (remainder filled in from reference TRBV7-9 and TRBJ2-7): DTGVSQNPRHKITKRGQNVTFRCDPISEHNRLYWYRQTLGQGPEFLTYFQNEAQLEKSRLLSDRFSAERPKGSFSTLEIQRTEQGDSAMYLCASSLSGRAHEQYFGPGTRLTVT.

Many counts were recorded for this clonotype. The J gene is TRBJ2-2, the V gene TRBV11-2; the D gene is possibly TRBD2 (5 bases). CDR3 size: 12 residues. Between the trimmed V and J ends, which lost 5 bases and 6 bases, there was a span of 7 bases. Germline V gene lookup returns CDR1 SGHAT and CDR2 FQNNGV. CDR3 in amino acids: CASSGGPGELFF. CDR3 in DNA: TGTGCCAGCAGCGGAGGTCCCGGGGAGCTGTTTTTT.

On this clonotype itself: A single base separates this from a much larger clone, so it may be a read error. This rearrangement joins TRBV27 to TRBJ1-1; D is undetermined. Trimming removed 2 bases from V and 4 bases from J, with 14 bases in between. The CDR3 runs 15 residues. Germline lookup yields CDR1 MNHEY and CDR2 SMNVEV (reference sequence). The CDR3 sequence is CASSLSSSGGTEAFF. The CDR3 DNA reads TGTGCCAGCAGTTTAAGTAGTAGCGGAGGCACTGAAGCTTTCTTT.

About this clonotype: It may be a read error: a sequence one base away is much more abundant. The chain has TRBV11-2 and TRBJ2-2; TRBD2 aligns across 12 bases. Germline V lookup: CDR1 SGHAT, CDR2 FQNNGV. This CDR3 has 16 residues. The CDR3 DNA is TGTGCCAGCAGCTATCTAGCGGGAGGGAACACCGGGGAGCTGCTTTTT. This encodes CASSYLAGGNTGELLF. Full variable domain (rest looked up from reference TRBV11-2 and TRBJ2-2): EAGVAQSPRYKIIEKRQSVAFWCNPISGHATLYWYQQILGQGPKLLIQFQNNGVVDDSQLPKDRFSAERLKGVDSTLKIQPAKLEDSAVYLCASSYLAGGNTGELLFGEGSRLTVL.

The chain is built from TRBV12-3 or TRBV12-4 and TRBJ1-1, with D perhaps TRBD1 (6 bases). V was pared by 5 bases and J by 5 bases, with 15 bases between. The CDR3 length is 14 residues. CDR3 amino acids: CASSQQGGWTEAFF. DNA for the CDR3: TGTGCCAGCAGTCAACAGGGTGGTTGGACTGAAGCTTTCTTT.